The source of this T cell receptor (beta chain) is a study of shared clonotypes between healthy human individuals. Deep was the level used in running the assay. Each replicate PCR on the sorted subsets used about 220 ng DNA (roughly 30,000 T cell genomes). Repertoires were generated with immunoSEQ multiplex PCR, while TCRdb's copy carries only in-frame clones and drops some. The sample comprises approximately 500,000 clones, 90% to 97% of which are singletons, and 0.06% rests with the top ten. Each donor was a Caucasian adult residing in Nashville, Tennessee. This CDR3 has 15 residues. Germline V gene sequence: CDR1 SEHNR, CDR2 FQNEAQ (reference sequence). V was trimmed by 1 base and J by 7 bases, leaving 16 bases between them.

The chain couples TRBV7-9 to TRBJ1-2; D might be TRBD1 (6 bases). Sequencing used naive CD4+ T cells sorted from blood. As for subset: CD45RA+ positively selected. This receptor was taken from a woman aged 25 to 45 in good health. The CDR3 sequence: CASSLGTTGCAGYTF. As DNA, the CDR3 is TGTGCCAGCAGCTTAGGCACCACAGGGTGTGCTGGCTACACCTTC.